Listed below are T cell receptor beta chains from one sample, sequenced in a study of post-analysis software for immune sequencing data. From the PCR reads, TCRdb called clonotypes with MiXCR, one entry per CDR3 protein. The sample records about 160,000 distinct CDR3 sequences, about 34% being singletons. Sequenced material: blood, taken after autologous hematopoietic stem cell transplantation. Receptor source: a girl aged 5-17 years with multiple sclerosis. CDR3s include the opening cysteine and the closing phenylalanine or tryptophan. A D gene is named only where the DNA matches it firmly. Rows give clone size only sometimes, using once, few, many, or a class for an expanded clone.

clone_size | j_call | d_call | v_call | cdr3_nt | cdr3_aa
NA | TRBJ2-7 | TRBD2 | TRBV5-1 | TGCGCCAGCAGCACGGCTAGCGGGAGGGTTAGCGAGCAGTACTTC | CASSTASGRVSEQYF
NA | TRBJ2-1 | NA | TRBV27 | TGTGCCAGCAGGTTAGTAGGGCCCTACAATGAGCAGTTCTTC | CASRLVGPYNEQFF
once | TRBJ1-5 | NA | TRBV3-1 | TGTGCCAGCAGCCAGGCTAACAGCAATCAGCCCCAGCATTTT | CASSQANSNQPQHF
NA | TRBJ1-1 | NA | TRBV7-2 | TGTGCCAGCAGCATCTCAAGGGGGGACACTGAAGCTTTCTTT | CASSISRGDTEAFF
many | TRBJ2-5 | NA | TRBV3-1 | TGTGCCAGCAGCCCCCACCCTCAAGAGACCCAGTACTTC | CASSPHPQETQYF
NA | TRBJ2-7 | NA | TRBV4-3 | TGCGCCAGCAGCCAAGTAGGGGGTCGCTCCTACGAGCAGTACTTC | CASSQVGGRSYEQYF
few | TRBJ2-7 | TRBD2 | TRBV12-3/TRBV12-4 | TGTGCCAGCAGTTTAAGTCTAGCGGGAGTTCCCGAGCAGTACTTC | CASSLSLAGVPEQYF
NA | TRBJ2-5 | NA | TRBV7-3 | TGTGCCAGCAGCTGCACGACCGGGACATCTCAAGAGACCCAGTACTTC | CASSCTTGTSQETQYF
few | TRBJ2-4 | NA | TRBV28 | TGTGCCACCAACGGGTGGGCAAACATTCAGTACTTC | CATNGWANIQYF
NA | TRBJ2-5 | NA | TRBV27 | TGTGCCAGCAGTTTCACCCCCAACCAAGAGACCCAGTACTTC | CASSFTPNQETQYF
NA | TRBJ2-3 | NA | TRBV7-9 | TGTGCCAGCGGGGCGGGTTCTAGCACAGATACGCAGTATTTT | CASGAGSSTDTQYF
NA | TRBJ2-1 | TRBD1 | TRBV7-9 | TGTGCCAGCAGCTCTGAGACAGGGGGGAATGAGCAGTTCTTC | CASSSETGGNEQFF
NA | TRBJ2-3 | NA | TRBV5-1 | TGCGCCAGCAGCTTGACGGCGGGGCCAGATACGCAGTATTTT | CASSLTAGPDTQYF
NA | TRBJ2-1 | TRBD1 | TRBV5-1 | TGCGCCAGCAGATATGACAGGGGACCCTACAATGAGCAGTTCTTC | CASRYDRGPYNEQFF
NA | TRBJ2-5 | NA | TRBV20-1 | TGCAGTGCTAGAAAGTGGCAAGAGACCCAGTACTTC | CSARKWQETQYF
few | TRBJ2-1 | TRBD2 | TRBV6-5 | TGTGCCAGCAGTTACAACCGGGGAGGGCTCTACAATGAGCAGTTCTTC | CASSYNRGGLYNEQFF
NA | TRBJ2-3 | TRBD1 | TRBV29-1 | TGCAGCGTCGGGACAGGGCAGGGTACAGATACGCGGTATTTT | CSVGTGQGTDTRYF
NA | TRBJ1-2 | TRBD1 | TRBV20-1 | TGCAGTGCTACGGACAGGGTCTATGGCTACACCTTC | CSATDRVYGYTF
few | TRBJ1-2 | TRBD1 | TRBV13 | TGTGCCAGCAGGGTGGACAGGTCGGATTATGGCTACACCTTC | CASRVDRSDYGYTF
few | TRBJ1-6 | TRBD1 | TRBV3-1 | TGTGCCAGCAGCCAAGTTGGGGACAGAAACTCACCCCTCCACTTT | CASSQVGDRNSPLHF
few | TRBJ2-7 | NA | TRBV2 | TGTGCCAGCAGTGGACGAGGGGACGAGCAGTACTTC | CASSGRGDEQYF
NA | TRBJ2-3 | TRBD2 | TRBV20-1 | TGCAGTGCTAGAGGGGCGGGAGGGGGTGATACGCAGTATTTT | CSARGAGGGDTQYF
NA | TRBJ2-1 | NA | TRBV21-1 | TGTGCCAGCAGCAAAGAGGGCAGGTCCACGTTTCGAAGAGCCAATGAGCAGTTCTTC | CASSKEGRSTFRRANEQFF
NA | TRBJ2-7 | NA | TRBV3-1 | TGTGCCAGCAGCCAACGCGGAACCTACGAGCAGTACTTC | CASSQRGTYEQYF
NA | TRBJ2-1 | TRBD2 | TRBV28 | TGTGCCAGCAGTCCCACCACTAGCGGGAGGTTCAATGAGCAGTTCTTC | CASSPTTSGRFNEQFF
many | TRBJ1-2 | NA | TRBV6-1 | TGTGCCAGCAGTGCCCAGTCTGGCTACACCTTC | CASSAQSGYTF
once | TRBJ2-5 | NA | TRBV5-4 | TGTGCCAGCAGCTTGAAGGATTCGGAGACCCAGTACTTC | CASSLKDSETQYF
few | TRBJ2-5 | NA | TRBV10-3 | TGTGCCATCAGTGAGGCAGGGGCCCACCAAGAGACCCAGTACTTC | CAISEAGAHQETQYF
many | TRBJ2-7 | NA | TRBV20-1 | TGCAGTGCTAGAGTGGCGGTAGCGGCCTTCGGGGAGCAGTACTTC | CSARVAVAAFGEQYF
NA | TRBJ1-6 | NA | TRBV10-2 | TGCGCCAGCCGTTGGGGTAATTCACCCCTCCACTTT | CASRWGNSPLHF